This TCR beta chain derives from a study of beta chain features in type 1 diabetes (dated by TCRdb to the late 2010s). About the full investigation: Patients and healthy donors did not differ in mean age, gender distribution, total cell number or subset yield. A total of roughly 110 million sorted cells were examined across all samples, and the number of cells per subset was strongly correlated with RNA yield. In the study, recently diagnosed type 1 diabetes patients and matched healthy donors were compared on the TCRB repertoires of their sorted circulating CD4+ T cell subsets. Regulatory and stem cell-like memory subsets were obtained from only 8 patients and roughly eight healthy donors, while naive and central memory subsets were obtained from all 30 or so donors. Points the paper makes about the study in general: PCR may preferentially amplify shorter templates, but because patient and control samples were amplified and corrected together, any resulting skew would affect both groups equally. Because cDNA was sequenced instead of genomic DNA, activated cells with high expression could be over-represented, although the groups did not differ in activation or CD3 levels. Naive, central memory and regulatory TCRB repertoires appeared to be more similar among patients than among healthy donors. Fewer insertions and more nucleotide deletions at VDJ recombination sites were observed in patients with type 1 diabetes, implying thymic rearrangement abnormalities. Because small numbers of individuals were included in the HLA sub-analyses, any influence of HLA type on TCRB rearrangement was left unresolved. In all four CD4+ subsets, TCRB CDR3 length was moderately but significantly shorter in type 1 diabetes patients.

A word on this clone: Its antigen target is currently unknown. No much larger clone exists at a distance of one base, and base qualities are not known.

The entire isolated RNA was reverse transcribed using the High Capacity cDNA Reverse Transcription Kit, and thus expressed TCRB transcripts were sequenced. Deep immunoSEQ sequencing was performed on naive, central memory and regulatory T cell samples, with an average of approximately 4 million total reads per sample. Sorted cells were lysed in RLT buffer, and RNA was extracted using DNase-treated RNeasy Micro or Mini kits according to cell number. To prevent cross-contamination, every cell subset was processed on its own, while patient and healthy donor samples were processed together. The immunoSEQ multiplex PCR was used to amplify TCRB sequences from cDNA, yielding 87-bp fragments that span the CDR3 region. Sequencing of the amplicons was done on the Illumina HiSeq platform. Under the source paper's analysis protocol: PCR bias was corrected computationally using synthetic template baselines, and reads within Hamming distance 2 were collapsed, with unmergeable singletons discarded. Reads were aligned to IMGT to assign V, D and J genes, CDR3 length, and insertions or deletions at six rearrangement sites. Within each subset, clonotype counts were normalized to sorted cell number, and only after that were true diversity and Gini coefficients computed with the tcR R package. The overlap coefficient, calculated on TCRB nucleotide sequences, was used to quantify repertoire sharing. TCRdb retrieved this table from immuneACCESS and kept in-frame rearrangements only. Not all clones are present; in checked studies, unresolved V genes account for under half, and no reason is known for the remainder. Clone size and the V and J calls come from that table; the DNA yielded D and trimming. The sample table records about 390,000 clones; over 9% of these occur just once. About 0.64% of the sample comes from the top ten.

Each donor gave one peripheral blood draw, averaging approximately 0.12 L, which was collected into heparinised tubes. A BD FACSAria II was used to sort naive, central memory, regulatory and stem cell-like memory CD4+ T cells with a panel that included CD45RO, CCR7, CD25, CD127, CD95 and CD27. Purity was above 95% for every sorted population. Right away, PBMCs were isolated by Lymphoprep density gradient centrifugation and were stained directly, with no culture step. So that batch effects would be minimized, each experiment stained and sorted samples in pairs, pairing one healthy donor with one patient. The CDR3 runs 17 residues from the cysteine to the phenylalanine. Kept here is only the CDR3 DNA, which spans 51 bases and is read in frame from base 1. Between the V and J ends, shortened by 7 bases and 0 bases respectively, the junction contains 19 bases. CDR1 is given as SGHVS and CDR2 as FQNEAQ, both from the germline V gene.

Sample: central memory CD4+ T cells from blood. The rearrangement joined TRBV7-8 to TRBJ1-5; a tentative D match to TRBD1 spans 6 bases. The sequence derives from a young man with type 1 diabetes. In nucleotide form, the sequence is TGTGCCAGCACCCCGCTTCAACAGGGCTATAGCAATCAGCCCCAGCATTTT. It translates to CASTPLQQGYSNQPQHF.